This T cell receptor beta chain was identified during a study of glioma-infiltrating T cells after dendritic cell vaccination. V lost 5 bases and J lost 8, with 12 bases in between. Germline V gene lookup returns CDR1 SGHVS and CDR2 FQNEAQ. CDR3 length: 12 residues. With respect to this clone: Its target is not known.

Time point here: after dendritic cell vaccination, including at tumor progression/relapse. Method: immunoSEQ multiplex PCR; TCRdb's copy keeps in-frame clones and lacks some. This table holds roughly 100,000 clones, 83% found once. Study-level results: Higher pretreatment TIL content predicted longer progression-free time and survival. Only a small number of patients had complete blood and tumor samples.

Sequencing used blood, obtained after dendritic cell vaccination. The chain joins TRBV7-8 to TRBJ1-2, with D perhaps matching TRBD1 (6 bases). This clonotype was obtained from a human donor with glioblastoma. CDR3: CASSPYRDGYTF. In DNA, the CDR3 is TGTGCCAGCAGCCCCTACAGGGACGGCTACACCTTC.